This T cell receptor (beta chain) was sequenced in a study of blood T cell repertoires in COVID-19. As for the study in general: Spain, Italy and the United States supplied samples that represented acute and convalescent COVID-19. Nucleic acid was either cDNA or gDNA, and it came from T cells, B-cell-depleted T cells, or PBMCs.

Germline V gene lookup returns CDR1 SGHKS and CDR2 YYEKEE (reference sequence). The CDR3 extends over 15 amino acids. Germline trimming cut 1 base from V and 4 bases from J; bases unmatched to any gene: 7. Clones were read by immunoSEQ multiplex PCR, and TCRdb kept only the in-frame ones, dropping some. The repertoire holds about 400,000 clones, around 84% seen once, with less than 3.5% in the top ten. Sequencing was carried out using peripheral blood. The chain combines TRBV5-5 with TRBJ2-5; 7 nucleotides agree with TRBD1. The clonotype originates from a human donor in a cohort sampled during active COVID-19. CDR3 DNA: TGTGCCAGCAGCTTGCGACAGGGACGGGTAGAGACCCAGTACTTC. Its translation: CASSLRQGRVETQYF.